Listed below are T cell receptor beta chains from one sample, sequenced in a study of T cell responses to AZD1222 COVID-19 vaccine. Repertoires were generated with immunoSEQ multiplex PCR, while TCRdb's copy carries only in-frame clones and drops some. The sample carries approximately 130,000 clones, around nine tenths recorded once. Specimen: peripheral blood, collected on day 0 of AZD1222 vaccination. These receptor sequences come from an adult in good health. The CDR3 runs from the conserved cysteine through the conserved F or W. The D gene is left open where the match is weak. Not every row has a clone size; where given, it reads once, few, many or a size class.

NA	TRBV4-3	TRBJ1-6	NA	CASSQVGLYNSPLHF	TGCGCCAGCAGCCAAGTGGGCTTGTATAATTCACCCCTCCACTTT
NA	TRBV19	TRBJ2-5	NA	CASSIPLGGRETQYF	TGTGCCAGTAGTATCCCGCTGGGGGGCCGGGAGACCCAGTACTTC
NA	TRBV9	TRBJ2-5	NA	CASSYGTAPQETQYF	TGTGCCAGCAGCTATGGGACGGCACCGCAAGAGACCCAGTACTTC
NA	TRBV10-3	TRBJ1-1	TRBD1	CAISVQGDTEAFF	TGTGCCATCAGTGTACAGGGGGACACTGAAGCTTTCTTT
NA	TRBV15	TRBJ1-1	NA	CATSSSIWGTEAFF	TGTGCCACCAGCAGCTCTATCTGGGGCACTGAAGCTTTCTTT
NA	TRBV4-3	TRBJ2-6	NA	CASSQVPGISGANVLTF	TGCGCCAGCAGCCAAGTCCCAGGGATCTCTGGGGCCAACGTCCTGACTTTC
NA	TRBV18	TRBJ1-3	NA	CASSSTRAAHSGNTIYF	TGTGCCAGCTCATCTACCCGGGCCGCGCACTCTGGAAACACCATATATTTT
NA	TRBV4-1	TRBJ2-7	NA	CASSQDVRLSEQYF	TGCGCCAGCAGCCAAGATGTCAGGTTGAGCGAGCAGTACTTC
NA	TRBV9	TRBJ2-7	NA	CASSPDRSYEQYF	TGTGCCAGCAGCCCCGACAGGTCGTACGAGCAGTACTTC
NA	TRBV4-3	TRBJ1-6	TRBD1	CASSQDRTGGSYNSPLHF	TGCGCCAGCAGCCAAGATCGGACAGGGGGATCCTATAATTCACCCCTCCACTTT
NA	TRBV23-1	TRBJ2-1	NA	CASSQDRRNEQFF	TGCGCCAGCAGTCAAGACAGGCGCAATGAGCAGTTCTTC
NA	TRBV7-7	TRBJ1-2	NA	CASSLVRRGRNYGYTF	TGTGCTAGCAGCTTAGTTCGGCGGGGGCGAAACTATGGCTACACCTTC
NA	TRBV28	TRBJ1-1	NA	CASPAPDGFLTEAFF	TGTGCCAGCCCCGCTCCCGACGGATTCCTCACTGAAGCTTTCTTT
NA	TRBV15	TRBJ1-5	NA	CATSRGGGGVPQHF	TGTGCCACCAGCAGAGGCGGTGGGGGGGTGCCCCAGCATTTT
once	TRBV11-2	TRBJ2-7	NA	CASSLPGYEQYF	TGTGCCAGCAGCTTACCGGGTTACGAGCAGTACTTC
once	TRBV4-3	TRBJ2-7	TRBD1	CASSCRDRSSYEQYF	TGCGCCAGCAGCTGCCGGGACAGGAGCTCCTACGAGCAGTACTTC
NA	TRBV27	TRBJ1-1	TRBD1	CASSSETGFVAEAFF	TGTGCCAGCAGTTCCGAGACAGGGTTCGTAGCTGAAGCTTTCTTT
NA	TRBV7-2	TRBJ1-2	TRBD1	CASSPQSRTGGINYGYTF	TGTGCCAGCAGCCCCCAAAGTAGGACAGGGGGTATTAACTATGGCTACACCTTC
once	TRBV7-3	TRBJ2-3	NA	CASSLELSDTQYF	TGTGCCAGCAGCTTAGAACTATCAGATACGCAGTATTTT
NA	TRBV19	TRBJ1-1	TRBD1	CASSIGTGAPNTEAFF	TGTGCCAGTAGTATTGGGACAGGGGCCCCGAACACTGAAGCTTTCTTT
once	TRBV5-4	TRBJ2-7	NA	CASSAGAAYEQYF	TGTGCCAGCAGCGCAGGGGCGGCCTACGAGCAGTACTTC
NA	TRBV7-9	TRBJ2-4	TRBD2	CASSLSSGGNKNIQYF	TGTGCCAGCAGCTTATCCAGCGGGGGAAATAAAAACATTCAGTACTTC
NA	TRBV9	TRBJ2-5	NA	CASSVLAEAGTQYF	TGTGCCAGCAGCGTACTGGCGGAGGCGGGGACCCAGTACTTC
NA	TRBV29-1	TRBJ1-2	NA	CSVEGPYGYTF	TGCAGCGTTGAAGGACCCTATGGCTACACCTTC
NA	TRBV6-1	TRBJ1-5	NA	CASSEPGRQPQHF	TGTGCCAGCAGTGAACCGGGGCGGCAGCCCCAGCATTTT
NA	TRBV6-1	TRBJ2-7	TRBD1	CASSSGTGTYEQYF	TGTGCCAGCAGCTCCGGGACAGGAACCTACGAGCAGTACTTC
NA	TRBV7-9	TRBJ1-1	NA	CASSLGKGSWGDTEAFF	TGTGCCAGCAGCTTGGGGAAGGGATCTTGGGGGGACACTGAAGCTTTCTTT
NA	TRBV19	TRBJ2-1	TRBD1	CASSRGGQRNAEQFF	TGTGCCAGTAGTAGAGGGGGACAGAGAAATGCTGAGCAGTTCTTC
once	TRBV19	TRBJ1-3	NA	CASTPKGSGSGNTIYF	TGTGCCAGTACCCCCAAAGGTTCGGGCTCTGGAAACACCATATATTTT
NA	TRBV9	TRBJ1-1	NA	CASSAQGLGNTEAFF	TGTGCCAGCAGCGCCCAGGGGCTCGGGAACACTGAAGCTTTCTTT
NA	TRBV9	TRBJ2-1	TRBD1	CASSVLQGAKDEQFF	TGTGCCAGCAGCGTTCTACAGGGGGCGAAGGATGAGCAGTTCTTC